Presented here are 27 T cell receptor beta chains from one specimen sequenced in a study of radiation and T cells in renal cell carcinoma (dated by TCRdb to the early 2020s). Library prep was done by the immunoSEQ multiplex PCR assay. Imported from immuneACCESS, the table was reduced by TCRdb to in-frame sequences with V and J called. These copies leave out some clones; in studies compared against another copy, an unresolved V gene accounts for under half, and the cause of the remainder is not known. Across this sample there are tens of thousands of clones, with approximately 83% seen only once. 25% to 35% of the sample rests with the top ten. The time point label corresponds to: baseline pretreatment blood. The treatment or condition label for this specimen denotes: 15 Gy SBRT to primary tumor, nephrectomy 4 weeks later. Sequenced material: blood, taken from a patient whose treatment included radiotherapy and nephrectomy. These receptors were obtained from a woman aged 70-85 years with renal cell carcinoma.

The chain uses TRBV5-6 and TRBJ2-7; TRBD1 matches at 7 bases. The CDR3 has 13 amino acids. Germline V gives CDR1 SGHDT, CDR2 YYEEEE. Trimming removed 2 bases from V and 12 bases from J; junction bases left unmatched: 11. The CDR3 sequence: CASSFPTTGVLYF. CDR3 nucleotides: TGTGCCAGCAGCTTTCCCACCACAGGGGTACTGTACTTC.

The rearrangement uses TRBV4-1 and TRBJ2-7; D gene uncertain. The CDR3 has 14 residues. The V end lost 4 bases, the J end lost 2 bases, and 12 bases lay between the germline ends. CDR1 and CDR2 from the germline V gene are MGHRA and YSYEKL. This CDR3 is CASSPTRRTYEQYF. CDR3 coding DNA: TGCGCCAGCAGCCCGACAAGACGGACCTACGAGCAGTACTTC.

As concerns this clone: Other DNA sequences of this sample code for an identical CDR3. The chain employs TRBV9 and TRBJ2-3; D is ambiguous. Germline values: CDR1 SGDLS, CDR2 YYNGEE. The V and J ends lost 0 bases and 1 base respectively, with 6 bases between them. The CDR3 has 14 amino acids. CDR3 in DNA: TGTGCCAGCAGCGTAGAGGGTGGCACAGATACGCAGTATTTT. Its translation is CASSVEGGTDTQYF. Full variable domain (rest looked up from reference TRBV9 and TRBJ2-3): DSGVTQTPKHLITATGQRVTLRCSPRSGDLSVYWYQQSLDQGLQFLIQYYNGEERAKGNILERFSAQQFPDLHSELNLSSLELGDSALYFCASSVEGGTDTQYFGPGTRLTVL.

The count of this clone is one. Written as DNA, the CDR3 is TGTGCCAGCAGCCAAACCACCGTCGGGGGGGGCTCTAACTATGGCTACACCTTC. Residues: CASSQTTVGGGSNYGYTF. The chain recombines TRBV4-2 with TRBJ1-2, with D possibly matching TRBD1 (6 bases). V was pared by 2 bases and J by 0 bases, with 19 bases between. The CDR3 spans 18 residues. The V gene's germline CDR1 is LGHNA and CDR2 YNFKEQ.

J is TRBJ2-6 and V is TRBV4-1; D unresolved. The CDR3 contains 16 residues. V lost 3 bases and J 3 bases, leaving 12 bases between the germline ends. From germline, CDR1 is MGHRA and CDR2 YSYEKL. The CDR3 loop is CASSQVAVVGANVLTF. DNA for the CDR3: TGCGCCAGCAGCCAGGTGGCGGTGGTTGGGGCCAACGTCCTGACTTTC.

The J gene is TRBJ2-7, the V gene TRBV25-1; 8 bases map to TRBD1. The V and J ends lost 4 bases and 4 bases, in that order; junction bases with no gene match: 3. The CDR3 has 13 residues. From germline, CDR1 is MGHDK and CDR2 SYGVNS. As DNA, the CDR3 is TGTGCCAGCAGTGGGACAGGGCGATACGAGCAGTACTTC. It encodes CASSGTGRYEQYF.

The chain combines TRBV19 with TRBJ2-7; D remains unclear. Germline CDR1 LNHDA, CDR2 SQIVND (reference sequence). The CDR3 extends over 15 amino acids. Trimming removed 3 bases from V and 2 bases from J, with 14 bases in between. CDR3 nucleotide sequence: TGTGCCAGTAGTATCGGACCGGCGGTAGCCTACGAGCAGTACTTC. Protein: CASSIGPAVAYEQYF.

This clone has just a few counts. The chain couples TRBV7-2 to TRBJ1-5; D call uncertain. V lost 5 bases to trimming and J lost 4 bases, with 6 bases between them. Per the germline V gene, CDR1 is SGHTA and CDR2 is FQGNSA. The CDR3 is 12 amino acids. The CDR3 DNA sequence: TGTGCCAGCAGCCCCCGGAATCAGCCCCAGCATTTT. Its translation is CASSPRNQPQHF.

V is TRBV2 and J is TRBJ2-1, with TRBD2 matching 8 bases. Germline loops: CDR1 SNHLY, CDR2 FYNNEI. V was clipped by 4 bases and J by 0 bases; unmatched bases: 5. The CDR3 is made up of 16 amino acids. The CDR3 region has the DNA TGTGCCAGCAGTGGGCGGGAGGCCGCCTCCTACAATGAGCAGTTCTTC. Residues: CASSGREAASYNEQFF.

V and J are TRBV4-1 and TRBJ2-2; 8 bases fit TRBD2. The CDR3 is made up of 19 amino acids. J lost 0 bases, V lost 0 bases, and 9 bases had no gene match. Germline V gene lookup returns CDR1 MGHRA and CDR2 YSYEKL. The CDR3 DNA reads as TGCGCCAGCAGCCAAGATGGACTAGCAGAAGACGCGAACACCGGGGAGCTGTTTTTT. Protein: CASSQDGLAEDANTGELFF.

The chain joins TRBV7-3 to TRBJ2-4; D is possibly TRBD2 (6 bases). The V and J ends lost 9 bases and 7 bases respectively, with 7 bases between them. The CDR3 runs 10 residues. From germline, CDR1 is SGHTA and CDR2 FQGTGA. The CDR3 loop reads CARGRNIQYF. In DNA form, the CDR3 reads TGTGCCAGAGGGAGGAACATTCAGTACTTC.

The gene calls are TRBV19 and TRBJ1-1; TRBD1 matches 10 bases. V shed 8 bases and J 5 bases; nucleotides not matched to a gene: 8. The CDR3 sequence is 14 residues long. The germline CDR1 and CDR2 sequences are LNHDA and SQIVND (reference sequence). The CDR3 protein is CASQDRGVKTEAFF. CDR3 nucleotides: TGTGCCAGTCAGGACAGGGGGGTAAAAACTGAAGCTTTCTTT.

The chain joins TRBV5-1 to TRBJ1-1; TRBD1 matches 8 bases. The CDR3 is made up of 16 amino acids. Germline V gene data show CDR1 as SGHRS and CDR2 as YFSETQ. After removal of 6 bases from V and 4 bases from J, the junction contained 14 bases not matched to a gene. This CDR3 reads CASTLGQGLSGTEAFF. In DNA, the CDR3 is TGCGCCAGCACCCTCGGACAGGGCCTCTCTGGCACTGAAGCTTTCTTT.

J is TRBJ2-2 and V is TRBV6-5; the match to TRBD2 covers 13 bases. V lost 10 bases, J lost 8 bases, and 10 bases stayed unmatched. The CDR3 runs 15 residues. Germline V gene lookup returns CDR1 MNHEY and CDR2 SVGAGI. CDR3 in amino acids: CATYRTSGSGGELFF. The CDR3 DNA is TGTGCCACTTATAGGACTAGCGGGAGTGGTGGGGAGCTGTTTTTT.

The genes are TRBV5-1 and TRBJ1-1; D may be TRBD1 (5 bases). Germline V lookup: CDR1 SGHRS, CDR2 YFSETQ. This CDR3 region has 13 residues. V gave up 5 bases and J gave up 3 bases, with 11 bases separating them. CDR3 in DNA: TGCGCCAGCAGTTTAACCAGGGACACTGAAGCTTTCTTT. It is translated as CASSLTRDTEAFF.

The J gene is TRBJ2-5, the V gene TRBV2, with TRBD1 identical over 8 bases. V shed 5 bases, J shed 5 bases, and the junction held 7 bases outside the gene matches. The CDR3 is made up of 14 amino acids. Per the germline V gene, CDR1 is SNHLY and CDR2 is FYNNEI. DNA of the CDR3: TGTGCCAGCAGTCCCTACAGGGGGTATGAGACCCAGTACTTC. As protein: CASSPYRGYETQYF.

The chain carries TRBV18 and TRBJ2-3, with D uncertain. This CDR3 is built from 11 residues. Per the germline V gene, CDR1 is KGHSH and CDR2 is LQKENI. Trimming pared 6 bases from V and 4 bases from J, leaving 5 bases between. The CDR3 sequence: CASSEPDTQYF. The CDR3 bases are TGTGCCAGCTCTGAGCCAGATACGCAGTATTTT.

This clone has a handful of counts. The chain combines TRBV10-3 with TRBJ2-3; 8 bases fit TRBD1. Germline V lookup: CDR1 ENHRY, CDR2 SYGVKD. This CDR3 is 16 amino acids long. V lost 8 bases, J lost 4 bases, and 14 bases stayed unmatched. This CDR3 reads CAIGTGGGIFADTQYF. CDR3 coding DNA: TGTGCCATCGGGACAGGAGGGGGGATATTCGCAGATACGCAGTATTTT.

This rearrangement joins TRBV25-1 to TRBJ2-5, with TRBD2 matching 15 bases. The CDR3 covers 17 residues. Germline CDR1 MGHDK, CDR2 SYGVNS. V lost 8 bases to trimming and J lost 2 bases; unmatched junction nucleotides: 9. The CDR3 loop reads CASLGLAGGPNQETQYF. The DNA of the CDR3 is TGTGCCAGCCTCGGACTAGCGGGGGGGCCCAATCAAGAGACCCAGTACTTC.

The DNA of the CDR3 is TGTGCCAGCAGCTATGGACTCCAAGAGACCCAGTACTTC. Protein: CASSYGLQETQYF. The genes are TRBV11-1 and TRBJ2-5, with D tentatively TRBD2 (5 bases). V lost 4 bases and J lost 1, with 7 bases in between. CDR1 SGHAT and CDR2 FQDESV come from the germline V gene (reference sequence). The CDR3 is 13 residues long.

This clone was seen once. The CDR3 DNA reads TGTGCCAGCAGCCAGGTGACGGGGGGCGAGCAGTACTTC. Translated, it gives CASSQVTGGEQYF. V gene TRBV11-3 combines with J gene TRBJ2-7; 7 bases line up with TRBD2. The CDR3 length is 13 residues. The V and J ends lost 5 bases and 6 bases, in that order; junction bases with no gene match: 7. Germline V gene data show CDR1 as SGHNT and CDR2 as YENEEA.

The chain carries TRBV21-1 and TRBJ2-5. TRBV21-1 is a pseudogene. The CDR3 extends over 12 amino acids. DNA for the CDR3: TGTGCCAGCAGCAAAGTTCAAGAGACCCAGTACTTC. It specifies CASSKVQETQYF.

The chain joins TRBV7-9 to TRBJ1-6; D gene ambiguous. The CDR3 runs 15 residues. The germline V gene has CDR1 SEHNR and CDR2 FQNEAQ (reference sequence). With 1 base removed from V and 3 bases from J, the gap between germline ends came to 7 bases. CDR3 amino acids: CASSLVWGYNSPLHF. DNA of the CDR3: TGTGCCAGCAGCTTAGTATGGGGCTATAATTCACCCCTCCACTTT.

This chain uses TRBV4-2 with TRBJ2-1, with 9 bases fitting TRBD2. The CDR3 runs 16 residues. V was pared by 2 bases and J by 8 bases, with 10 bases of the junction left unmatched. The germline CDR1 and CDR2 sequences are LGHNA and YNFKEQ. CDR3 protein: CASSQLLAGTVDEQFF. The CDR3, as DNA: TGTGCCAGCAGCCAATTACTAGCGGGTACGGTCGATGAGCAGTTCTTC.

CDR3 sequence reads: CASSLSSSANYGYTF. For the CDR3, the DNA is TGTGCCAGCAGTTTATCATCCTCAGCTAACTATGGCTACACCTTC. This chain links TRBV27 with TRBJ1-2; no firm D call. CDR3 length: 15 amino acids. Trimming took 0 bases from V and 0 from J, leaving 8 bases between them. The germline CDR1 and CDR2 sequences are MNHEY and SMNVEV (reference sequence).

The chain couples TRBV5-4 to TRBJ2-7; D possibly matches TRBD1 or TRBD2 (5 bases each). The CDR3 covers 15 residues. CDR1 and CDR2 (germline): SGHNT, YYREEE (reference sequence). Between the trimmed V and J ends, which lost 0 bases and 4 bases, there was a span of 14 bases. CDR3 sequence reads: CASSLVGGVPYEQYF. The CDR3 region has the DNA TGTGCCAGCAGCTTGGTTGGGGGAGTCCCGTACGAGCAGTACTTC.

The V gene is TRBV10-3, the J gene TRBJ2-7; 8 bases fit TRBD1. Trimming removed 3 bases from V and 7 bases from J; junction bases left unmatched: 5. From germline, CDR1 is ENHRY and CDR2 SYGVKD. There are 13 residues in the CDR3. CDR3 coding DNA: TGTGCCATCAGTGATGGACAGGGCGGAGAGCAGTACTTC. It codes for CAISDGQGGEQYF.